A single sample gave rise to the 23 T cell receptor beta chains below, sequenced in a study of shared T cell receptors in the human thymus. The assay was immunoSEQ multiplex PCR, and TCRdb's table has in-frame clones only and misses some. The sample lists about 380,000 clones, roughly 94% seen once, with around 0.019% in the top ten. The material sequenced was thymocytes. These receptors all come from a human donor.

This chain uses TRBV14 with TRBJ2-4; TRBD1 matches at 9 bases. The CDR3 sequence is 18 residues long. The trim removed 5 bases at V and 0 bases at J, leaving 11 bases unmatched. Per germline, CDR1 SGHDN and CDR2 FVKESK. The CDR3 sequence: CASSEKTGGFLAKNIQYF. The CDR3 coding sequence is TGTGCCAGCAGCGAAAAGACAGGGGGTTTTCTAGCCAAAAACATTCAGTACTTC.

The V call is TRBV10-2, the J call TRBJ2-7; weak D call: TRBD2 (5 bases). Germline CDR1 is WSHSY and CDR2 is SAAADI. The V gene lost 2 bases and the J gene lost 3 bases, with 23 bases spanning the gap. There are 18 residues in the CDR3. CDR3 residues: CASSEPAGGAAPDYEQYF. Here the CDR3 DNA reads TGCGCCAGCAGTGAGCCCGCCGGAGGTGCTGCCCCAGACTACGAGCAGTACTTC.

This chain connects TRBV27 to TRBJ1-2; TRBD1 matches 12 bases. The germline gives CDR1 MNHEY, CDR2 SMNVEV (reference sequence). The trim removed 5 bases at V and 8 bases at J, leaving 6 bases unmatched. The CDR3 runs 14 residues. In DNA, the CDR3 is TGTGCCAGCAGTAGCTGGGACAGGGGGCGAGGCTACACCTTC. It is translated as CASSSWDRGRGYTF.

The DNA of the CDR3 is TGTGCCAGCAGTTCTGCCCCGACAGGGACGAACACTGAAGCTTTCTTT. This gives the protein CASSSAPTGTNTEAFF. The V gene is TRBV28, the J gene TRBJ1-1, with 7 positions matching TRBD1. The germline V gene has CDR1 MDHEN and CDR2 SYDVKM. The CDR3 is made up of 16 amino acids. The junction had 9 bases not matched to a gene; V was cut back by 4 bases and J by 1 base.

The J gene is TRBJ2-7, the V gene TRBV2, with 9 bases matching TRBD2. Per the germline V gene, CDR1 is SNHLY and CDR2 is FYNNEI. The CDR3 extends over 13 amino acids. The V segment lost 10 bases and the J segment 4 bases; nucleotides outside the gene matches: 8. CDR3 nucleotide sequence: TGTGCCATCCGGACTAGCGTAAGGTACGAGCAGTACTTC. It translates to CAIRTSVRYEQYF.

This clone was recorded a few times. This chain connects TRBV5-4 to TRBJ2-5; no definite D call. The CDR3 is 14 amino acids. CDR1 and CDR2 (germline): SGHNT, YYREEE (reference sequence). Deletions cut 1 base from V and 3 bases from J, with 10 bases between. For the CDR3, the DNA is TGTGCCAGCAGCTTGATCGGCCAGAAAGAGACCCAGTACTTC. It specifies CASSLIGQKETQYF.

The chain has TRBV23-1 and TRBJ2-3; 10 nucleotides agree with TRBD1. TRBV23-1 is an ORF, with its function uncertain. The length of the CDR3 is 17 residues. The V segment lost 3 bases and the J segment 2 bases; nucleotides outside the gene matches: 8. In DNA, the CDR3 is TGCGCCAGCAGTCACCCCGGGACAGGGGAGGTCACAGATACGCAGTATTTT. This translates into CASSHPGTGEVTDTQYF.

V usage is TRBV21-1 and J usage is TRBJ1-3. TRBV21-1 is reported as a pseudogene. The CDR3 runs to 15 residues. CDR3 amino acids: CASSKKARSGNTIYF. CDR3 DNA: TGTGCCAGCAGCAAAAAGGCCAGATCTGGAAACACCATATATTTT.

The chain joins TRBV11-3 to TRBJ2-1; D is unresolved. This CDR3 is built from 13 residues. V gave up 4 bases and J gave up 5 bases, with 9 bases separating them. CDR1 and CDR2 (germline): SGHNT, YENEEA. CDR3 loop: CASSWKPDNEQFF. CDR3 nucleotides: TGTGCCAGCAGCTGGAAGCCCGACAATGAGCAGTTCTTC.

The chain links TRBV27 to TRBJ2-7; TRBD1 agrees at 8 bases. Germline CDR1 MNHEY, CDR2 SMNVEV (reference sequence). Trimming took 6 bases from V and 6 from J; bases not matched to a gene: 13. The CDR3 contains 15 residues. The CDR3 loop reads CASSRRTGGFREQYF. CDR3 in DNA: TGTGCCAGCAGCCGAAGAACAGGGGGTTTCCGCGAGCAGTACTTC.

CDR3 amino acids: CASTPRSWAGVTDTQYF. CDR3 nucleotide sequence: TGTGCCAGCACCCCCCGGTCCTGGGCGGGAGTGACAGATACGCAGTATTTT. This chain uses TRBV27 with TRBJ2-3; 7 nucleotides match TRBD2. The CDR3 is 17 residues long. CDR1 is MNHEY and CDR2 is SMNVEV in the germline V gene (reference sequence). V shed 7 bases and J 3 bases; nucleotides not matched to a gene: 16.

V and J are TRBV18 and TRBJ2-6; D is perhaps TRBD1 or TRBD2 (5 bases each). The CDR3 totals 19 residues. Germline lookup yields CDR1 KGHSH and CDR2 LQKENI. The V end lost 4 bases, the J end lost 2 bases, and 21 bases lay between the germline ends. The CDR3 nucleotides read TGTGCCAGCTCACAGACAGACTACAGTTTTACCCCTGGGGCCAACGTCCTGACTTTC. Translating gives CASSQTDYSFTPGANVLTF.

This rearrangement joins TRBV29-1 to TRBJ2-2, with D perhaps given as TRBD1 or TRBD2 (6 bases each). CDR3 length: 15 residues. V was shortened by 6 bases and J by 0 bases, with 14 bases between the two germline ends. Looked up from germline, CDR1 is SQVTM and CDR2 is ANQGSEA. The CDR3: CSVLGGSSNTGELFF. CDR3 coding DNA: TGCAGCGTCTTAGGGGGGAGTTCGAACACCGGGGAGCTGTTTTTT.

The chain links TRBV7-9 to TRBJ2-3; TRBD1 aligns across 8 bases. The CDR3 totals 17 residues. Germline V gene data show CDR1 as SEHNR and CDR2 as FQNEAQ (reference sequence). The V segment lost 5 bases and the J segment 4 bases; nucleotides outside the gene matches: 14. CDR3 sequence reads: CASSPQYRDRKPDTQYF. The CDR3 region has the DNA TGTGCCAGCAGCCCCCAATACCGGGACAGGAAGCCAGATACGCAGTATTTT.

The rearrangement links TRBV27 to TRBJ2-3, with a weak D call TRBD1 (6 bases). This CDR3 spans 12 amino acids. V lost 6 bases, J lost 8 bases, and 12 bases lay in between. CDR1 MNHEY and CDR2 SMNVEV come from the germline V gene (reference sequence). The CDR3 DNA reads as TGTGCCAGCAGCTCCCTAGGGGGTACGCAGTATTTT. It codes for CASSSLGGTQYF.

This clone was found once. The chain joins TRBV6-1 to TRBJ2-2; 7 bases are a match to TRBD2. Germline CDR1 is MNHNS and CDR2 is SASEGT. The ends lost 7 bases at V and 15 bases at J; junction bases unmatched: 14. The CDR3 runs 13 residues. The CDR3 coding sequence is TGTGCCAGCAATGACAAGGGAGGGGTTGTCGTGTTTTTT. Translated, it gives CASNDKGGVVVFF.

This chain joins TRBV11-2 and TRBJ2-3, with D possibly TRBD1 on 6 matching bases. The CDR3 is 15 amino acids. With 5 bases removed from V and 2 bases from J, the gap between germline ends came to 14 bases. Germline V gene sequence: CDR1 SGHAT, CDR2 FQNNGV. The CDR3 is CASSPWTADTDTQYF. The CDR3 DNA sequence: TGTGCCAGCAGCCCGTGGACAGCAGACACAGATACGCAGTATTTT.

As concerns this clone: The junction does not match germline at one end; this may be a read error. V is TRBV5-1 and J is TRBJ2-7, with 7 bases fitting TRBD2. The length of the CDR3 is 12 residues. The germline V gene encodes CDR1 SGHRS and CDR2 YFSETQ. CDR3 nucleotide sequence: TGCGCCAGCAGCTTGACGGGCGGCGGGGGAACCTTC. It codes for CASSLTGGGGTF. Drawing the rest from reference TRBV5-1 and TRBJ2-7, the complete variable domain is KAGVTQTPRYLIKTRGQQVTLSCSPISGHRSVSWYQQTPGQGLQFLFEYFSETQRNKGNFPGRFSGRQFSNSRSEMNVSTLELGDSALYLCASSLTGGGGTFGPGTRLTVT.

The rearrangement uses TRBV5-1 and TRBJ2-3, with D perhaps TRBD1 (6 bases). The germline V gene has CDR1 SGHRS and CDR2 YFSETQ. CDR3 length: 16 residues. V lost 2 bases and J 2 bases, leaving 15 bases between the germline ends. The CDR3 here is CASSFGQTTITDTQYF. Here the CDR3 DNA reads TGCGCCAGCAGCTTTGGACAGACAACAATCACAGATACGCAGTATTTT.

CDR3 coding DNA: TGTGCCAGCAGTTTCCAAGCAACTAATGAAAAACTGTTTTTT. It encodes CASSFQATNEKLFF. V and J are TRBV28 and TRBJ1-4; D not certain. Trimming took off 3 bases at V and 0 bases at J, with 5 bases between the two ends. CDR3 length: 14 amino acids. From germline, CDR1 is MDHEN and CDR2 SYDVKM.

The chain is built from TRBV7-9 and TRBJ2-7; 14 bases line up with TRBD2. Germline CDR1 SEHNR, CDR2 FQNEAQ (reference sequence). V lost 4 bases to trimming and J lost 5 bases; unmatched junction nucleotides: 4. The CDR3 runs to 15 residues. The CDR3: CASSSGLAGANEQYF. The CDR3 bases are TGTGCCAGCAGCTCGGGACTAGCGGGAGCAAACGAGCAGTACTTC.

The CDR3 sequence: CASSTLRASGIDEQFF. For the CDR3, the DNA is TGTGCCAGTAGTACCCTAAGGGCTAGCGGGATTGATGAGCAGTTCTTC. The chain uses TRBV19 and TRBJ2-1; 9 bases align to TRBD2. Trimming at V came to 4 bases and at J to 8 bases, leaving 12 bases not matched to a gene. Per germline, CDR1 LNHDA and CDR2 SQIVND (reference sequence). The CDR3 loop spans 16 amino acids.

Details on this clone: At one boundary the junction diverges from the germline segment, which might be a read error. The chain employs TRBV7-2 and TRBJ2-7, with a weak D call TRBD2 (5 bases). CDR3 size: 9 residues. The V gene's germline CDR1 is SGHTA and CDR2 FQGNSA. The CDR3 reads CASSLARDF. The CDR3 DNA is TGTGCCAGCAGCTTGGCGAGGGACTTC.